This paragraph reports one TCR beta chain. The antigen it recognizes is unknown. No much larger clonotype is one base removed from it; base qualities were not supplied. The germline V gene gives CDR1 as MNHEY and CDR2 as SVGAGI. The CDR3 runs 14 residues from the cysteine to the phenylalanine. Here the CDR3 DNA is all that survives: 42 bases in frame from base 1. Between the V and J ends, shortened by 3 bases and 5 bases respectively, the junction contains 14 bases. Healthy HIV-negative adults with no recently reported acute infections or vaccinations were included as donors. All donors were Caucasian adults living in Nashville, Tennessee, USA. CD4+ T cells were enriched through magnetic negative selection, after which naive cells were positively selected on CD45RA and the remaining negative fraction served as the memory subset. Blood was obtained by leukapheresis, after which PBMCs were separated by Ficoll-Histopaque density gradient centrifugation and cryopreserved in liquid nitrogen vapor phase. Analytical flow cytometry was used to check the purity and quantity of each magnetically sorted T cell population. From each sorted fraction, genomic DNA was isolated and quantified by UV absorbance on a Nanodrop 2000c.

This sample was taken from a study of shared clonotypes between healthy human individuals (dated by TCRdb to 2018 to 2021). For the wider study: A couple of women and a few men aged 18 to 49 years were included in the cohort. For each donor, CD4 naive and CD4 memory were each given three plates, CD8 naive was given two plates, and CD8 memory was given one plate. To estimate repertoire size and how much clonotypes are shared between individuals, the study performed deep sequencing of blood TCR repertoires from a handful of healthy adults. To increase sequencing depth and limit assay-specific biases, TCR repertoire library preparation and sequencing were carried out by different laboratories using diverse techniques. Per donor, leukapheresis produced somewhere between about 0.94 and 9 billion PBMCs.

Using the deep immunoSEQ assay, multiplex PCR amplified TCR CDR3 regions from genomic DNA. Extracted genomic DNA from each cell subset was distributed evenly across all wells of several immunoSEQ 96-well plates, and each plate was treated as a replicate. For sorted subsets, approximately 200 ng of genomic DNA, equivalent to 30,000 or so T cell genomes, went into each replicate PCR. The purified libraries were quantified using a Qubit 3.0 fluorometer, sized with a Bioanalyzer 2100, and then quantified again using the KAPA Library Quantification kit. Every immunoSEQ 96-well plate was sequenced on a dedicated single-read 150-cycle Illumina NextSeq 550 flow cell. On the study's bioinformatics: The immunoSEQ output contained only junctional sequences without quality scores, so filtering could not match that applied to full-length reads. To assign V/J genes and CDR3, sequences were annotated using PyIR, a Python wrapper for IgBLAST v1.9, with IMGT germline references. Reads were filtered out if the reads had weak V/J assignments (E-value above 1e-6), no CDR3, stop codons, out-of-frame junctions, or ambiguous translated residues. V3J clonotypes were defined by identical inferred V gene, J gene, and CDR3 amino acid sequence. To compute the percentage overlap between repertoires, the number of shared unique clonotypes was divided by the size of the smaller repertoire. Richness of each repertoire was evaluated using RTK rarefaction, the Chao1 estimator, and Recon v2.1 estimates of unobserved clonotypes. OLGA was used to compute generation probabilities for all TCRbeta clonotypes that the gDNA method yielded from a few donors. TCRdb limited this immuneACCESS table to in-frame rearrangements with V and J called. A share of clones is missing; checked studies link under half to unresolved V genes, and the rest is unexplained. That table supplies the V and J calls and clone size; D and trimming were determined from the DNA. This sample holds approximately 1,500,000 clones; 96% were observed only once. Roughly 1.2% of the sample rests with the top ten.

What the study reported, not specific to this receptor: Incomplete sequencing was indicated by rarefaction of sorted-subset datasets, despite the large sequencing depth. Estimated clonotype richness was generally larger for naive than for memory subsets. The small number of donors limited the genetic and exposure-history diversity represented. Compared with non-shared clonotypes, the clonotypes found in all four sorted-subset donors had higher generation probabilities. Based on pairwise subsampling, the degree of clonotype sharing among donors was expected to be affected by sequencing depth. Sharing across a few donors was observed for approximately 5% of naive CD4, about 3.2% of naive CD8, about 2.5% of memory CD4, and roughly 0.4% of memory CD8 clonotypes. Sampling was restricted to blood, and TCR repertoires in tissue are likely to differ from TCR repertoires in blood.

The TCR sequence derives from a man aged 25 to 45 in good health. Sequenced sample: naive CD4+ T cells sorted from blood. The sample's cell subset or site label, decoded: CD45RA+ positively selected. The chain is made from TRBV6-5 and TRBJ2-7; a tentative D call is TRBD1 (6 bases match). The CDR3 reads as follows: CASSYFGRDNEQYF. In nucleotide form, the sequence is TGTGCCAGCAGTTATTTCGGCAGGGACAACGAGCAGTACTTC.